The present TCR beta chain was sequenced within a study of cytomegalovirus exposure and HLA in healthy donors. Both 60 Vbeta primers and 13 Jbeta primers went into the PCR. The protocol was immunoSEQ multiplex PCR, while the TCRdb copy is restricted to in-frame clones and leaves out a portion. The table for this sample gives approximately 70,000 clones. From germline, CDR1 is SEHNR and CDR2 FQNEAQ (reference sequence). The CDR3 is 12 residues long. Trimming took 2 bases from V and 9 from J; bases not matched to a gene: 0. V gene TRBV7-9 combines with J gene TRBJ2-7; TRBD2 matches at 11 bases. This TCR derives from a woman aged 25 to 39 in good health and CMV-seronegative. Sequencing was done on a sample of PBMCs. The CDR3 loop is CASSLTSGGQYF. CDR3 DNA: TGTGCCAGCAGCTTAACTAGCGGGGGGCAGTACTTC.